The present T cell receptor (beta chain) was sequenced within a study of cytomegalovirus exposure and HLA in healthy donors. Germline V CDR1 and CDR2: MDHEN, SYDVKM. The J segment lost 5 bases and the V segment lost 6 bases, leaving 9 bases of the junction unmatched. CDR3 length: 14 amino acids. Primers: 60 Vbeta forward and 13 Jbeta reverse. TCRdb's table, derived via immunoSEQ multiplex PCR, lists solely in-frame clones and lacks some. The table includes nearly 110,000 clones, around 80% detected once. The source of this sequence is a man between 60 and 75 years old in good health and CMV-seronegative. Sequencing was carried out using PBMCs. This chain connects TRBV28 to TRBJ1-2, with 7 bases identical to TRBD1. DNA for the CDR3: TGTGCCAGCAGATCCGGAGACAGGGCGTATGGCTACACCTTC. Amino acid sequence: CASRSGDRAYGYTF.